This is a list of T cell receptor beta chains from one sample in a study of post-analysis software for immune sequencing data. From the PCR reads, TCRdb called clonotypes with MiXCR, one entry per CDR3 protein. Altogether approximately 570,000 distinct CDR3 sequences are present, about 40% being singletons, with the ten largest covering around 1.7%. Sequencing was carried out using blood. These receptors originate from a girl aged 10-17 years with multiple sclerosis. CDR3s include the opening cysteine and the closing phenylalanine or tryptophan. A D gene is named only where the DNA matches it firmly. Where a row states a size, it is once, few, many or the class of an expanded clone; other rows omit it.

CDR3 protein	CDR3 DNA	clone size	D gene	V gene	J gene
CASSLRLLGETQYF	TGTGCCAGCAGCTTAAGACTCCTAGGAGAGACCCAGTACTTC	.	.	TRBV7-2	TRBJ2-5
CSARAEGYEQYF	TGCAGTGCTAGAGCCGAGGGTTACGAGCAGTACTTC	few	.	TRBV20-1	TRBJ2-7
CASSQNSYEQFF	TGTGCCAGCAGCCAAAACTCCTATGAGCAGTTCTTC	.	.	TRBV14	TRBJ2-1
CASRVGAGSSYEQYF	TGCGCCAGCAGGGTTGGGGCTGGGAGCTCCTACGAGCAGTACTTC	few	.	TRBV5-1	TRBJ2-7
CASSLYGSYDNEQFF	TGTGCCAGCAGCCTATACGGATCCTACGACAATGAGCAGTTCTTC	.	.	TRBV9	TRBJ2-1
CASSLMISGANVLTF	TGTGCCAGCAGTTTAATGATCTCCGGGGCCAACGTCCTGACTTTC	.	.	TRBV27	TRBJ2-6
CASSLDVGWIYEQYF	TGTGCCAGCAGCTTGGACGTTGGGTGGATCTACGAGCAGTACTTC	.	.	TRBV7-6	TRBJ2-7
CAWEAGPTDTQYF	TGTGCCTGGGAAGCGGGACCCACAGATACGCAGTATTTT	.	TRBD2	TRBV30	TRBJ2-3
CAISESSPFGRGSTDTQYF	TGTGCCATCAGTGAGTCGTCCCCCTTTGGGCGGGGCAGCACAGATACGCAGTATTTT	.	.	TRBV10-3	TRBJ2-3
CASSPTGGASFRYEQYF	TGTGCCAGCAGCCCAACCGGGGGGGCCTCTTTTCGGTACGAGCAGTACTTC	.	TRBD2	TRBV5-6	TRBJ2-7
CASSHNRVSYEQYF	TGTGCCAGCAGTCACAACAGGGTCTCCTACGAGCAGTACTTC	.	.	TRBV25-1	TRBJ2-7
CASSPGPFTDTQYF	TGTGCCAGCAGTCCCGGACCATTCACAGACACGCAGTATTTT	once	.	TRBV6-4	TRBJ2-3
CSVLQTKLLSYNEQFF	TGCAGCGTATTACAGACAAAACTCCTTTCCTACAATGAGCAGTTCTTC	.	.	TRBV29-1	TRBJ2-1
CASSYSGEGDTQYF	TGTGCCAGCAGTTACTCGGGCGAAGGGGATACGCAGTATTTT	.	.	TRBV6-5	TRBJ2-3
CSVESSGESDEQYF	TGCAGCGTTGAATCCTCAGGGGAGAGCGACGAGCAGTACTTC	few	.	TRBV29-1	TRBJ2-7
CASSKRGLHGYTF	TGTGCCAGCAGTAAGAGGGGGCTTCATGGCTACACCTTC	.	TRBD1	TRBV27	TRBJ1-2
CASSWDVDTQYF	TGTGCCAGCAGTTGGGATGTGGATACGCAGTATTTT	.	.	TRBV6-6	TRBJ2-3
CASSPGLGDTDTQYF	TGTGCCAGCTCGCCCGGACTGGGGGACACAGATACGCAGTATTTT	.	.	TRBV18	TRBJ2-3
CASSSLAGDPNNEQFF	TGCGCCAGCAGCTCACTAGCGGGGGACCCTAACAATGAGCAGTTCTTC	few	TRBD2	TRBV5-1	TRBJ2-1
CASSVWVDGNQPQHF	TGTGCCAGCAGTGTATGGGTAGATGGCAATCAGCCCCAGCATTTT	.	.	TRBV6-1	TRBJ1-5
CACREAGLGETQYF	TGTGCCTGCAGGGAGGCGGGACTAGGGGAGACCCAGTACTTC	.	TRBD2	TRBV15	TRBJ2-5
CSVEATLPLAKNIQYF	TGCAGCGTTGAAGCTACTCTCCCTTTAGCCAAAAACATTCAGTACTTC	few	.	TRBV29-1	TRBJ2-4
CASTGGPPDTQYF	TGTGCCAGCACAGGGGGCCCGCCAGATACGCAGTATTTT	.	TRBD1	TRBV2	TRBJ2-3
CASSFYRGDEQYF	TGTGCCAGCAGTTTTTACAGGGGCGACGAGCAGTACTTC	few	TRBD1	TRBV12-3/TRBV12-4	TRBJ2-7
CATSDRGGEKLFF	TGTGCCACCAGTGACAGGGGAGGTGAAAAACTGTTTTTT	.	.	TRBV24-1	TRBJ1-4
CATKGQEGSGANVLTF	TGTGCCACCAAGGGGCAGGAAGGCTCTGGGGCCAACGTCCTGACTTTC	few	.	TRBV24-1	TRBJ2-6
CASSPGQGVYERYF	TGTGCCAGCAGTCCGGGACAGGGAGTTTACGAGCGGTACTTC	.	TRBD1	TRBV12-3/TRBV12-4	TRBJ2-7
CSVMATGSSRKLFF	TGCAGCGTTATGGCGACAGGGTCCAGCAGGAAACTGTTTTTT	.	TRBD1	TRBV29-1	TRBJ1-4
CASSQEWTDYNEQFF	TGTGCCAGCAGCCAAGAATGGACCGATTACAATGAGCAGTTCTTC	.	.	TRBV3-1	TRBJ2-1
CASSLDGSGSLDEQFF	TGTGCCAGCAGTTTAGATGGTAGCGGGAGCCTGGATGAGCAGTTCTTC	.	TRBD2	TRBV7-2	TRBJ2-1
CANSPWTGSSYEQYF	TGTGCCAACAGCCCTTGGACAGGGAGCTCCTACGAGCAGTACTTC	.	TRBD1	TRBV7-6	TRBJ2-7
CSARDPRLAGVTDTQYF	TGCAGTGCTAGAGATCCTCGACTAGCGGGTGTCACAGATACGCAGTATTTT	.	TRBD2	TRBV20-1	TRBJ2-3
CASSLQGGTSSYNSPLHF	TGCGCCAGCAGCCTCCAGGGGGGCACGAGCTCCTATAATTCACCCCTCCACTTT	.	TRBD1	TRBV4-1	TRBJ1-6
CASSLERTGTPVGNEQFF	TGTGCCAGCAGCTTAGAGCGGACCGGGACTCCGGTGGGCAATGAGCAGTTCTTC	.	.	TRBV7-8	TRBJ2-1
CATSGTGGNNEQFF	TGTGCCACCAGTGGGACGGGAGGGAACAATGAGCAGTTCTTC	few	TRBD2	TRBV24-1	TRBJ2-1
CASRDSHSPLHF	TGTGCCAGCAGGGACAGCCATTCACCCCTCCACTTT	few	.	TRBV6-1	TRBJ1-6
CASSQDEGDGYEQYF	TGTGCCAGCAGCCAAGATGAAGGGGACGGCTACGAGCAGTACTTC	.	.	TRBV3-1	TRBJ2-7
CASSVTAGGRENIQYF	TGTGCCAGCAGCGTAACAGCGGGGGGCCGCGAAAACATTCAGTACTTC	few	TRBD2	TRBV7-2	TRBJ2-4
CASSSRDTAYEQYF	TGTGCCAGCAGCTCCCGGGACACCGCCTACGAGCAGTACTTC	.	.	TRBV11-2	TRBJ2-7
CASSSGAKNIQYF	TGTGCCAGCAGTTCTGGGGCAAAAAACATTCAGTACTTC	.	.	TRBV7-2	TRBJ2-4
CAQGSGANVLTF	TGTGCCCAGGGATCTGGGGCCAACGTCCTGACTTTC	.	.	TRBV12-3/TRBV12-4	TRBJ2-6
CASSLAGEIQFF	TGTGCCAGCAGCTTAGCGGGCGAAATCCAGTTCTTC	.	.	TRBV7-8	TRBJ2-1
CASSLGRTQFF	TGCGCCAGCAGCTTGGGGCGGACGCAGTTCTTC	few	.	TRBV5-1	TRBJ2-1
CASSQFPESSYNEQFF	TGTGCCAGCAGCCAGTTTCCAGAGAGCTCCTACAATGAGCAGTTCTTC	once	.	TRBV3-1	TRBJ2-1
CASSRDLRAGYGEQYF	TGTGCCAGCAGCCGGGACTTGAGAGCGGGGTATGGCGAGCAGTACTTC	.	TRBD2	TRBV12-3/TRBV12-4	TRBJ2-7
CAIRDRTSGTDTQYF	TGTGCCATCAGGGATCGGACTAGCGGCACAGATACGCAGTATTTT	.	TRBD2	TRBV10-3	TRBJ2-3
CASSLEWLAAYEQYF	TGTGCCAGCAGCTTAGAGTGGCTAGCGGCCTACGAGCAGTACTTC	.	TRBD2	TRBV7-8	TRBJ2-7
CASSVVYEQYF	TGTGCCAGCAGCGTCGTCTACGAGCAGTACTTC	few	.	TRBV12-3/TRBV12-4	TRBJ2-7
CASSQGQGTEQYF	TGTGCCAGCAGTCAGGGACAGGGAACCGAGCAGTACTTC	few	TRBD1	TRBV25-1	TRBJ2-7
CSVVRWETGRWETQYF	TGCAGCGTTGTGCGGTGGGAAACAGGGCGCTGGGAGACCCAGTACTTC	few	.	TRBV29-1	TRBJ2-5
CASSLSAAAPYYNEQFF	TGTGCCAGCAGCCTTTCTGCCGCGGCTCCTTACTACAATGAGCAGTTCTTC	.	.	TRBV7-2	TRBJ2-1
CASSHPDIGKQYF	TGTGCCAGCAGTCATCCTGATATTGGGAAGCAGTACTTC	.	.	TRBV6-5	TRBJ2-7
CSARKALSYNEQFF	TGCAGTGCTAGAAAGGCCCTCTCCTACAATGAGCAGTTCTTC	.	.	TRBV20-1	TRBJ2-1